This is a list of T cell receptor beta chains from one sample in a study of blood T cells in healthy people across ages. A single record per CDR3 protein comes from TCRdb applying MiXCR to the 5' RACE reads. This table holds around 800,000 distinct CDR3 sequences, more than 35% found once. Sequencing was done on a sample of blood. These receptors were collected from a man aged 80 or over in good health. Each CDR3 is given with its conserved first and last residue. The D gene is left open where the match is weak. Size values are once, few and many counts, or a class for expanded clones, and some rows have none.

j_call	d_call	clone_size	v_call	cdr3_nt	cdr3_aa
TRBJ1-2	-	-	TRBV9	TGTGCCAGCAGCGTTGCGGGGTATGGCTACACCTTC	CASSVAGYGYTF
TRBJ1-2	-	-	TRBV4-3	TGCGCCAGCAGCCAAGAAAGGCAGGGCGAGGGCTACACCTTC	CASSQERQGEGYTF
TRBJ2-3	TRBD2	few	TRBV29-1	TGCAGCGTTGGATCCGGAGCGGGAAGCACAGATACGCAGTATTTT	CSVGSGAGSTDTQYF
TRBJ2-5	-	few	TRBV11-3	TGTGCCAGCAGCCGAGAAAGGGAGACCCAGTACTTC	CASSRERETQYF
TRBJ1-5	-	-	TRBV12-3/TRBV12-4	TGTGCCAGCAGTCCGACAGCGGCCAATCAGCCCCAGCATTTT	CASSPTAANQPQHF
TRBJ2-1	-	-	TRBV7-2	TGTGCCAGCAGCCCGCACTCGGCCGGCGCCTACAATGAGCAGTTCTTC	CASSPHSAGAYNEQFF
TRBJ2-1	-	-	TRBV12-3/TRBV12-4	TGTGCCAGCAGTCCTACCGGGACTCGCCCGTACGAGCAGTTCTTC	CASSPTGTRPYEQFF
TRBJ2-5	-	once	TRBV11-2	TGTGCCAGCAGCTTCTCTGACGGAGGGGAGACCCAGTACTTC	CASSFSDGGETQYF
TRBJ1-5	-	-	TRBV6-6	TGTGCCAGCAGCGCCCAACCGGGCCCTCGGGAGCCCCAGCATTTT	CASSAQPGPREPQHF
TRBJ1-2	-	-	TRBV4-2	TGTGCCAGCAGCCAAGACGTAACGGTCCGTACGCCCCTCTTATATGGCTACACCTTC	CASSQDVTVRTPLLYGYTF
TRBJ2-7	-	-	TRBV29-1	TGCAGCGCCTCCAGGGGCTCGGGCGACGAGCAGTACTTC	CSASRGSGDEQYF
TRBJ2-1	TRBD2	many	TRBV24-1	TGTGCCACCAGTGACCCCAGCGGGAGGGCCATAAATGAGCAGTTCTTC	CATSDPSGRAINEQFF
TRBJ2-7	-	-	TRBV5-1	TGCGCCAGCAGGCCAAGCTACCCCTCCTACGAGCAGTACTTC	CASRPSYPSYEQYF
TRBJ2-7	TRBD2	medium-sized	TRBV20-1	TGCAGTGCCCTGGGGGGGACTAGCGGAAGTTCCTACGAGCAGTACTTC	CSALGGTSGSSYEQYF
TRBJ2-5	TRBD2	few	TRBV11-2	TGTGCCAGCAGCCCTACGACTAGCGGGAGGGTAGAGACCCAGTACTTC	CASSPTTSGRVETQYF
TRBJ2-3	TRBD1	-	TRBV28	TGTGCCAGCAGAACTGTACAGGGGGCGGGCACAGATACGCAGTATTTT	CASRTVQGAGTDTQYF
TRBJ2-1	TRBD2	few	TRBV6-6	TGTGCCAGCACCGTGGGGGTGGGGACTAGCTACAATGAGCAGTTCTTC	CASTVGVGTSYNEQFF
TRBJ2-7	TRBD2	-	TRBV6-2/TRBV6-3	TGTGCCAGCAGTCTCTGGACTAGCGGACAAGCCCACGAGCAGTACTTC	CASSLWTSGQAHEQYF
TRBJ1-2	-	-	TRBV30	TGTGCCTGGTTGCCGACAATAGGCTACACCTTC	CAWLPTIGYTF
TRBJ2-7	-	-	TRBV27	TGTGCCAGCATGGTCAGCCGGAGCTCCTACAATGAGCAGTACTTC	CASMVSRSSYNEQYF
TRBJ2-5	TRBD2	few	TRBV28	TGTGCCAGCAGTTCCTCTGGACTAGCGGGAGGAGGAGAGACCCAGTACTTC	CASSSSGLAGGGETQYF
TRBJ2-1	-	once	TRBV7-8	TGTGCCAGCAGCCCAATCGGACTCGGCAATGAGCAGTTCTTC	CASSPIGLGNEQFF
TRBJ1-6	-	-	TRBV7-6	TGTGCCAGCAGCCCAGCAGGGGTTTACAATTCACCCCTCCACTTT	CASSPAGVYNSPLHF
TRBJ2-7	TRBD2	few	TRBV20-1	TGCAGTGCCCAGGAATCGCGGGAGGGCCTGGACGAGCAGTACTTC	CSAQESREGLDEQYF